This TCR beta chain was captured by sequencing in a study of vaccination and CD4 T cells after COVID-19. The overall study: Post-vaccination specimens were collected at a median of about 70 days following dose two (range 14 to 241). The cells in question were stimulated using overlapping spike peptides derived from SARS-CoV-2, HCoV-NL63, HCoV-OC43 and HCoV-229E.

This CDR3 has 14 residues. Looked up from germline, CDR1 is LNHDA and CDR2 is SQIVND (reference sequence). Deletions cut 10 bases from V and 0 bases from J, with 15 bases between. This clonotype was detected only a few times. Its antigen remains unidentified. Study-wide findings and caveats: Median counts of SARS-CoV-2-reactive clonotypes increased from around 21 to 38; this difference was not significant.

Oncomine TCR Beta short-read sequencing was applied to DNA from cultured CD4+ T cells. TCRdb reprocessed the PCR reads with MiXCR, giving one entry per CDR3 protein. This table holds thousands of distinct CDR3 sequences, approximately 31% found once. Documented treatment: approximately 10-day PBMC culture with coronavirus spike peptide pools or control peptides (ViraFEST assay). Prior to the COVID-19 pandemic (2011-2018), the unexposed donor's CD4+ T cells were collected. Contingent on cell availability, unexposed-donor CD4+ T cells were interrogated with SARS-CoV-2 S/N and four cold-coronavirus spikes.

The sequencing sample was made of CD4+ T cells from blood, cultured in vitro. This chain uses TRBV19 with TRBJ2-5; D might be TRBD1 (6 bases). This TCR derives from a human donor in good health. CDR3 bases: TGTGCCACTAGGCGAGGGGGAAACCAAGAGACCCAGTACTTC. It encodes CATRRGGNQETQYF. Drawing the rest from reference TRBV19 and TRBJ2-5, the complete variable domain is DGGITQSPKYLFRKEGQNVTLSCEQNLNHDAMYWYRQDPGQGLRLIYYSQIVNDFQKGDIAEGYSVSREKKESFPLTVTSAQKNPTAFYLCATRRGGNQETQYFGPGTRLLVL.